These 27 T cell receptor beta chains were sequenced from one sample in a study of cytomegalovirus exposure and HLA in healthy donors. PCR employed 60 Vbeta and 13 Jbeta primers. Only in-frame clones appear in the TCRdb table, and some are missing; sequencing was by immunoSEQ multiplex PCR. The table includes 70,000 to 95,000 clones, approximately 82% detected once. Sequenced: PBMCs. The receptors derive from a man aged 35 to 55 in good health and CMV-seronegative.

The CDR3 DNA reads as TGTGCCACCAGCAGAGAATTCTCGTACGGGGGATCCCAGTTCTTC. Amino acid sequence: CATSREFSYGGSQFF. The rearrangement joins TRBV15 to TRBJ2-1; D possibly corresponds to TRBD2 (6 bases). The CDR3 runs to 15 residues. Germline V lookup: CDR1 LNHNV, CDR2 YYDKDF (reference sequence). V dropped 0 bases and J dropped 13 bases, with 19 bases sitting between them.

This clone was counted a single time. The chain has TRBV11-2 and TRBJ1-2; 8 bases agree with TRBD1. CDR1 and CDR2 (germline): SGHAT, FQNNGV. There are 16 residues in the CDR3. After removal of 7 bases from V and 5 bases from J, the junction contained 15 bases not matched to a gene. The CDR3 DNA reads TGTGCCAGCAACGAGGTCTCCGGGACAGGTGATTATGGCTACACCTTC. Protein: CASNEVSGTGDYGYTF.

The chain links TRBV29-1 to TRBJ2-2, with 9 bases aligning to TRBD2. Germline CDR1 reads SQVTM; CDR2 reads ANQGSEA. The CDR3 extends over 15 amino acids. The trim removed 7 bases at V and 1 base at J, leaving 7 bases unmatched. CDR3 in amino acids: CSALLAGRNTGELFF. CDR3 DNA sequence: TGCAGCGCCTTACTAGCGGGCCGGAACACCGGGGAGCTGTTTTTT.

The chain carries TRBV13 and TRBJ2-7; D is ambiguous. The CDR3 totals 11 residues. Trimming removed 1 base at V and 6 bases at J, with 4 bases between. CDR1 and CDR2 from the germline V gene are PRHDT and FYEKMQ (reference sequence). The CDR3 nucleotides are TGTGCCAGCAGCTTAGACAGCGAGCAGTACTTC. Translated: CASSLDSEQYF.

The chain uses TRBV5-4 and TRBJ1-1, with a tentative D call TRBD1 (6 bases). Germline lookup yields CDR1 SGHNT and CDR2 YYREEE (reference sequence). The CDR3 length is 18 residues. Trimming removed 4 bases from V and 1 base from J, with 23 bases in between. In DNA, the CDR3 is TGTGCCAGCAGCCCGACGCCGTCCGGGACATCGGCGAACACTGAAGCTTTCTTT. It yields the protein CASSPTPSGTSANTEAFF.

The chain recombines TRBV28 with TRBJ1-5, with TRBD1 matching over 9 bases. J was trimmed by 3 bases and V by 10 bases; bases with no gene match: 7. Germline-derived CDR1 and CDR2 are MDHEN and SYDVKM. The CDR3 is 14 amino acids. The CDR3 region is CATPGQGNNQPQHF. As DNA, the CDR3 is TGTGCCACCCCGGGACAGGGAAACAATCAGCCCCAGCATTTT.

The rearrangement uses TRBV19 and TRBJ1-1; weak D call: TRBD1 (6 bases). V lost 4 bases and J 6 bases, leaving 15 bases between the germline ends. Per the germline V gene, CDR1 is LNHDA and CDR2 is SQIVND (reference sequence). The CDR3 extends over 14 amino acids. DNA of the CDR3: TGTGCCAGTAGTAAGAACAGGGAGGGGGCTGAAGCTTTCTTT. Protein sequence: CASSKNREGAEAFF.

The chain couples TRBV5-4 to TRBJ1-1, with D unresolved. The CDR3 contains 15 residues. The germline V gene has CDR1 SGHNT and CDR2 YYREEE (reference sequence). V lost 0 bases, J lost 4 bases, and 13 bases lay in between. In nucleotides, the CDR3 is TGTGCCAGCAGCTTGGTAGGACGGGATCCCACTGAAGCTTTCTTT. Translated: CASSLVGRDPTEAFF.

CDR3 region: CASSEVVQETQYF. As DNA, the CDR3 is TGTGCCAGCAGTGAAGTAGTACAAGAGACCCAGTACTTC. J is TRBJ2-5 and V is TRBV6-1, with unresolved D. CDR1 is MNHNS and CDR2 is SASEGT in the germline V gene. The CDR3 runs 13 residues. V dropped 1 base and J dropped 2 bases, with 5 bases sitting between them.

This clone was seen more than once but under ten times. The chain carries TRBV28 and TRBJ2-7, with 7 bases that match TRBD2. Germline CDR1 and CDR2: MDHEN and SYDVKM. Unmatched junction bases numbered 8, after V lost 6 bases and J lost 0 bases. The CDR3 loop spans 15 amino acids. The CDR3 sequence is CASRTPSGLSYEQYF. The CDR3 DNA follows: TGTGCCAGCAGAACACCTAGCGGACTCTCCTACGAGCAGTACTTC. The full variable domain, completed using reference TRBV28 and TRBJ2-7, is DVKVTQSSRYLVKRTGEKVFLECVQDMDHENMFWYRQDPGLGLRLIYFSYDVKMKEKGDIPEGYSVSREKKERFSLILESASTNQTSMYLCASRTPSGLSYEQYFGPGTRLTVT.

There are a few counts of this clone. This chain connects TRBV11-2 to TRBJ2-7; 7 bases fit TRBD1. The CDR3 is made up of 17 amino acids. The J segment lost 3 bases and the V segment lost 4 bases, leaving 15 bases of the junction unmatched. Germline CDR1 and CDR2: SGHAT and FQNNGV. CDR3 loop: CASSSLGDRPLSYEQYF. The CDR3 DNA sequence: TGTGCCAGCAGCTCTCTAGGGGACAGACCGTTGAGCTACGAGCAGTACTTC.

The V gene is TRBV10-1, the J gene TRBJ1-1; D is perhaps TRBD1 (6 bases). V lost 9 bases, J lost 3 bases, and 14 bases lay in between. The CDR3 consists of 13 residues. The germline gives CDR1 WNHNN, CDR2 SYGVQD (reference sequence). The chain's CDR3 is CASQQGRDTEAFF. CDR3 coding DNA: TGCGCCAGTCAACAGGGTCGGGACACTGAAGCTTTCTTT.

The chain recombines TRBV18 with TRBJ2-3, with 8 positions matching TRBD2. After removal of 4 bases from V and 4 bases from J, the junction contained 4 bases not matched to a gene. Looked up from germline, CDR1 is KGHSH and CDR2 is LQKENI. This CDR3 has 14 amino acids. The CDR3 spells CASSLAGISDTQYF. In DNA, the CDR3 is TGTGCCAGCTCACTAGCGGGAATCTCAGATACGCAGTATTTT.

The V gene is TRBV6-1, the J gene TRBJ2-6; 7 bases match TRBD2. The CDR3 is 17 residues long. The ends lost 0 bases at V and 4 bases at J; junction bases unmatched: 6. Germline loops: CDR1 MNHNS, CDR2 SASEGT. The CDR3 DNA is TGTGCCAGCAGTGAAGCGGGGGAGGGGCCGGGGGCCAACGTCCTGACTTTC. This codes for CASSEAGEGPGANVLTF.

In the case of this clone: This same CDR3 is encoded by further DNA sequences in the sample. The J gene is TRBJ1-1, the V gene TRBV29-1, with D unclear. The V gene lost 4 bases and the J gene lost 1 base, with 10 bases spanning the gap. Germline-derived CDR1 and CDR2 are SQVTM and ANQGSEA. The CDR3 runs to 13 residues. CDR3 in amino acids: CSVGAGGNTEAFF. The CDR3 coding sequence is TGCAGCGTTGGGGCGGGTGGGAACACTGAAGCTTTCTTT.

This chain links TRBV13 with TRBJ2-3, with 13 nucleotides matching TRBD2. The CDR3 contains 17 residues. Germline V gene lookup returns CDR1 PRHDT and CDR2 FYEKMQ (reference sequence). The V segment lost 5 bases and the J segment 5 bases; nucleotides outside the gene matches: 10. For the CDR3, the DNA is TGTGCCAGCAGCCCTTCCACTAGCGGGAGGGCCGGAGATACGCAGTATTTT. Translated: CASSPSTSGRAGDTQYF.

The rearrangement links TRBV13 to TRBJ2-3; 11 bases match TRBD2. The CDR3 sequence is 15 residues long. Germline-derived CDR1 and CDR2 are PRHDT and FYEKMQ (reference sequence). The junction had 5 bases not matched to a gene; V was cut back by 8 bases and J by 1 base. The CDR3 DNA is TGTGCCAGCCGGCTTAGCGGGGGGGGCACAGATACGCAGTATTTT. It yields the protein CASRLSGGGTDTQYF.

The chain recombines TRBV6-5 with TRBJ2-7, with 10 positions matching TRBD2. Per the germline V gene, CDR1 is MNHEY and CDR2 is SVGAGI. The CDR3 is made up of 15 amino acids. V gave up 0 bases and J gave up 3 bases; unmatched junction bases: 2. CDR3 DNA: TGTGCCAGCAGTTACTCGCTAGCGGGAGACTACGAGCAGTACTTC. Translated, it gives CASSYSLAGDYEQYF.

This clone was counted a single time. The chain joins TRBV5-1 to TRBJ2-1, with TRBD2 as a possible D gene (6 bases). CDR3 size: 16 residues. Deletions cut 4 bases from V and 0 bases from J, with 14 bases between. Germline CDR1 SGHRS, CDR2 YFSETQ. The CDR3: CASSGGAGTSYNEQFF. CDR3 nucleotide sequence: TGCGCCAGCAGCGGGGGAGCGGGCACCTCCTACAATGAGCAGTTCTTC.

CDR3 amino acids: CASSDWTGEEYGYTF. The CDR3 DNA reads TGTGCCAGCAGTGATTGGACAGGGGAGGAGTATGGCTACACCTTC. The chain combines TRBV6-1 with TRBJ1-2; 9 nucleotides line up with TRBD1. V lost 3 bases, J lost 5 bases, and 7 bases stayed unmatched. The CDR3 totals 15 residues. Germline CDR1 and CDR2: MNHNS and SASEGT.

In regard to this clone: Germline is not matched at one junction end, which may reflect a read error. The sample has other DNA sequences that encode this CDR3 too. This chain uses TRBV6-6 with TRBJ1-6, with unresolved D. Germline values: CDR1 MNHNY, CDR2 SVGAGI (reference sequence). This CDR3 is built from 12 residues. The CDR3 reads CASTQNNSPLHF. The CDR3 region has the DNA TGTGCCAGCACACAAAATAATTCCCCCCTCCACTTT.

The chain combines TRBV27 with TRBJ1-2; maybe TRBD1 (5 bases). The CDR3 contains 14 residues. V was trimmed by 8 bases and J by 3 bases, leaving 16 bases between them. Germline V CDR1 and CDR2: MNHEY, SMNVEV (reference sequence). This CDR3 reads CASSGGGFDYGYTF. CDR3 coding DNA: TGTGCCAGCTCCGGGGGGGGTTTTGACTATGGCTACACCTTC.

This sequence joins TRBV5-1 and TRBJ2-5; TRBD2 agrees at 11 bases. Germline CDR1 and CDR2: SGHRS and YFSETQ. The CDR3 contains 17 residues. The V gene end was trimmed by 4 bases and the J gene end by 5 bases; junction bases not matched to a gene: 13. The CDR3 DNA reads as TGCGCCAGCAGCGGACCCCAAACTAGCGGGAGAGATGAGACCCAGTACTTC. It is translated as CASSGPQTSGRDETQYF.

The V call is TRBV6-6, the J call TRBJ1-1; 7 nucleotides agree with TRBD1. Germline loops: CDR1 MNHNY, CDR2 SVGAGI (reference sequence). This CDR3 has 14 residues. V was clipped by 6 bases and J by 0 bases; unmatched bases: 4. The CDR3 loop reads CASRATGMNTEAFF. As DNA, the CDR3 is TGTGCCAGCAGAGCGACAGGGATGAACACTGAAGCTTTCTTT.

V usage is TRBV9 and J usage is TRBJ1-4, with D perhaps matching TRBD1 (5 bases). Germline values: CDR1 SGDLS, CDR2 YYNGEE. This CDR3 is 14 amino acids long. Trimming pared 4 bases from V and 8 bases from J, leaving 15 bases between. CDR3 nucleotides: TGTGCCAGCAGCAGGAGGGGAGTAGGGGAAAAACTGTTTTTT. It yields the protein CASSRRGVGEKLFF.

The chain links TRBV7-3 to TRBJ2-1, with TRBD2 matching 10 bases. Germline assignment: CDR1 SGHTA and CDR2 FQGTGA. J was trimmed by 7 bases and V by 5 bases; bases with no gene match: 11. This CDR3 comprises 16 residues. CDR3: CASSPSALAGRNEQFF. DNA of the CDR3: TGTGCCAGCAGCCCCTCAGCACTAGCGGGGCGGAATGAGCAGTTCTTC.

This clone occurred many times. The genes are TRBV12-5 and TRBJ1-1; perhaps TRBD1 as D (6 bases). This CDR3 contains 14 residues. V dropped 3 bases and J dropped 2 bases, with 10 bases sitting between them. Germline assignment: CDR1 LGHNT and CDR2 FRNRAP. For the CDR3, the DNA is TGTGCTAGTGGTTTAGGGGGTCGAAACACTGAAGCTTTCTTT. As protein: CASGLGGRNTEAFF.